Reported below is one TCR beta chain. The antigen it recognizes is unknown. No much larger clone is present one base from it, and per-base qualities are unavailable. The library was prepared using 5' RACE. The sample was run on an Illumina HiSeq 2500. A second PCR of 7 to 11 cycles was performed with a sample-barcoded 5' primer and a J-beta primer mix. A template-switch 5' adaptor carrying 12 random nucleotides introduced a unique molecular identifier onto each TCR beta cDNA molecule. At least 2.5 million CDR3-containing paired-end reads were obtained from each sample. The Mint cDNA synthesis kit, primed by a TRBC-specific oligonucleotide, was used to synthesize first-strand cDNA from all RNA. After uracil-DNA glycosylase treatment, a first 18-cycle PCR used universal primers M1SS and BC2_uni_R on all cDNA. The authors' analysis ran thus. Each sample was normalized by randomly selecting 1 million high-quality reads, each carrying a distinct molecular identifier. Instead of being binned into consensus sequences, reads with shared molecular identifiers were discarded. MiTCR, run with a Q25 quality threshold and the strictest error-elimination algorithm, handled CDR3 identification, clonotype clustering and error correction. A nonparametric unseen species model using Euler transformation provided a lower-bound estimate of total TCR beta diversity. TCRdb reprocessing: public reads trimmed at Q25 with fastp, clones called with MiXCR, in-frame beta chains kept. For every CDR3 protein sequence, its rows merge into one entry that carries the most common genes and DNA. Here the V and J calls rest on TCRdb's processing, not on the authors' analysis. In all, the sample holds more than 750,000 distinct CDR3 sequences, and 25% to 35% of those were seen once. In total, the top ten clones hold roughly 10% of the sample.

This sample was included in a study of blood T cells in healthy people across ages (dated by TCRdb to 2014 to 2015). For context, the study as a whole: In model experiments, template switching captured roughly one uniquely barcoded TCR beta cDNA molecule for every two T cells. The study measured age-related changes in TCR beta repertoire diversity using deep sequencing normalized with unique cDNA molecular identifiers. The donors were split into four age groups: young (average about 16 years), middle-aged (39), aged (about 62) and long-lived (roughly 80). Using the same blood draw, the study looked at two additional independent replicas of 1 million unique cDNA reads for two donors, one aged 18 to 30 and the other aged 80 or older.

Points the paper makes about the study in general: Donor CMV infection status was unknown, potentially confounding age-related changes in expanded clonotypes. Since profiling was done on bulk unsorted PBMCs, naive and antigen-experienced compartments could not be conclusively compared. Estimates of total diversity based on one million sequenced T cells were regarded as lower bounds and as underestimates. Compared with the aged group, more naive CD4+ T cells, fewer expanded clones and increased TCR diversity were shown by the long-lived group, suggesting age selection. A strong correlation was found between observed TCR beta diversity and the percentage of naive T cells measured by flow cytometry. As age increased, observed TCR beta diversity per million T cells dropped in a roughly linear way, and a significant reduction was already evident by age roughly 40.

The 39 donors, aged about 6 to 100 years, were systemically healthy Caucasian individuals from Russia. Each donor gave ten milliliters of peripheral blood, collected into EDTA-treated Vacutainer tubes. Ficoll-Paque density-gradient centrifugation was used to isolate PBMCs, with at least 7 million per sample. Total RNA, at least 6 micrograms per sample, was extracted from PBMCs with Trizol reagent. The percentages of naive CD45RAhigh/CD27high T cells were determined by flow cytometry on a PBMC aliquot from every donor. CDR3 length: 13 amino acids, cysteine to phenylalanine. Of all the DNA, just the CDR3 is kept, 39 bases in frame from base 1. CDR1 and CDR2 are drawn from the germline V gene: SGDLS, YYNGEE. Deletion took 2 bases off V and 11 bases off J, with a span of 16 bases between the germline ends. This same sample was also taken into another study, of T cells of mothers and their children. According to the second study: Donors were nine systemically healthy Caucasian individuals: three mothers and their six children. cDNA synthesis used all of the extracted RNA, with 1.5 ug of RNA in each 15 ul reaction. In the second PCR, the M1S primer added sample barcodes and 2-4 random nucleotides. Over 10 million TCR beta CDR3 reads came from each mother, compared with approximately 3 million reads from each child. TCR recombination output is similarly shaped by thymic selection in related and unrelated pairs, with a minor effect exerted by inherited differences. Normalized repertoire overlap was always slightly but never significantly higher in related than unrelated mother-child pairs. With a sensitivity of about 100 clones per million clonotypes, no persistent microchimeric T cell clones were detected. Deep NGS was used in the study to compare the TCR beta repertoires of mothers and children and to look for features that separate related mother-child pairs from unrelated individuals. Mothers averaged approximately 40 +/- 4 years of age and children averaged around 11 +/- 4 years. Libraries were sequenced on Illumina HiSeq 2000 with 100+100 nt paired-end reads after adapter ligation with NEBNext reagents. Mother and child libraries were prepared a month apart and sequenced in separate runs to prevent cross-contamination. For each donor, between about 500,000 and 2,200,000 distinct TCR beta clonotypes were identified. Naive TCR beta clonotypes were estimated from low-frequency clonotypes matched to each donor's FACS-determined naive share, without sorting.

Source material: blood. This chain is built from TRBV9 and TRBJ1-2, with TRBD1 perhaps the D gene, on 6 matching bases. The TCR was taken from a middle-aged woman in good health. The DNA reads TGTGCCAGCAGCGTCACGGGACACGAGGGTTACACCTTC. Translated, it gives CASSVTGHEGYTF.